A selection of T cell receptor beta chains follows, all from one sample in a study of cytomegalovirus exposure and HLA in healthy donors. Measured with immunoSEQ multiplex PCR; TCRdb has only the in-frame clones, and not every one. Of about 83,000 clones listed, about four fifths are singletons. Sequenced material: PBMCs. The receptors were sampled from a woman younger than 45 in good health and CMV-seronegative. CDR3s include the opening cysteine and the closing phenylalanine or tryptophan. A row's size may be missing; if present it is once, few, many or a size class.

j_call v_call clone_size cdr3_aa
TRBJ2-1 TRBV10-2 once CASSLVGLAAYNEQFF
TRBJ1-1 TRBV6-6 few CASSYSGGHEAFF
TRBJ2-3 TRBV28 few CASSFSGSHGDTQYF
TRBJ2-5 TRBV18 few CASSPSGHETQYF
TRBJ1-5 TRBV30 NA CAWSQGSNQPQHF
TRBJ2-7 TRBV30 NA CAWSAQGYEQYF
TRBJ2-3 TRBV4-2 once CASSQDSGITDTQYF
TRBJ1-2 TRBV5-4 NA CASSGGQGANYGYTF
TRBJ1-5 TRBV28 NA CASSFSGHGAIRVNQPQHF
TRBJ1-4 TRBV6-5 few CASSYWGEKTEKLFF
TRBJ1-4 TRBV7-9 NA CASSFTQNEKLFF
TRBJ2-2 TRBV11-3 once CASSTTSGSTGELFF
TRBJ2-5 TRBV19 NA CASSIEGVGKTQYF
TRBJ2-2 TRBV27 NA CASSLQGRDTGELFF
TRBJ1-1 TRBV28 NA CASSFLARGRLNTEAFF
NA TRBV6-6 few CATTRTDIQDEQYF
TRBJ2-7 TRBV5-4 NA CASSFPTGDNEQYF
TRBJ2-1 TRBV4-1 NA CASSHPVRGYEQFF
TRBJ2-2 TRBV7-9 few CASSLGPRSIKTGELFF
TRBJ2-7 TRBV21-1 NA CASSKSETGWDLYEQYF
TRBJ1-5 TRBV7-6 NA CASSLAGGNQPQHF
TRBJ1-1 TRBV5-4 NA CASSLEQGARTEAFF
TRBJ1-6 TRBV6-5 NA CASTRTGYSPLHF
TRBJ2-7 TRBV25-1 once CASSSRTGPTYEQYF
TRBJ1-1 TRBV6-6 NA CASRDSNTEAFF
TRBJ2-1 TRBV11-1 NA CASSLSAGYYNEQFF
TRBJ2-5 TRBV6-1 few CASSERPGETQYF
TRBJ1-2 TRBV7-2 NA CASRLGQGGYGYTF
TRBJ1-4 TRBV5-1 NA CASSLEARNEKLFF